The subject of this entry is one TCR beta chain. Its specific antigen is unknown. No base qualities exist here, and no much larger clone lies one base off it. The source of the sample is a study of cytotoxic CD8 clonotypes in ibrutinib-treated CLL (dated by TCRdb to the early 2020s). Turning to the overall study: The cohort had about a dozen relapsed/refractory and under 16 treatment-naive patients; roughly 17 were IGHV unmutated. Partial responses were observed in roughly 25 patients and complete responses in 2; after a median follow-up of around 64 months, remission was maintained in roughly 14 patients and progression was observed in approximately twelve. Response samples were obtained after a median of approximately twelve months of treatment, with a range of roughly 6 to 40 months. Samples averaged roughly 260,000 productive templates and some 91,000 productive rearrangements. Longitudinal samples were obtainable from 26 of the 86 participants in the trial. Cryopreserved peripheral blood mononuclear cells were obtained before treatment, at response, and at either sustained remission or disease progression. Patients were still on ibrutinib when every remission and progressive disease sample was collected.

Overall results and qualifications from the work: Sampling times were not matched between patients in sustained remission and patients whose disease was progressing, and lymph node repertoires were not examined. Public clonotypes were rare and either shrank or stayed stable during treatment, and the rise in clonality at ibrutinib response reflected expansion of private clonotypes. At baseline, clonality was higher than in age-matched healthy donors and showed a strong correlation with circulating CD8+ T-cell counts. Clonality rose at ibrutinib response, remained stable during sustained remission, and dropped back toward baseline at progression.

For TCR beta library preparation, about 2.2 micrograms of genomic DNA were extracted from the cryopreserved PBMCs. High-throughput TCR beta sequencing was performed on longitudinal blood samples from CLL patients receiving ibrutinib monotherapy. The patients were enrolled in a single-center, open-label phase 2 trial of ibrutinib monotherapy. Each clonotype received, on average, about 10x coverage in deep resolution sequencing performed on a MiSeq, where the target depth lay between 1 in 1 million and 1 in 200,000 T cells. The immunoSEQ hsTCRB Kit was used to generate TCR beta libraries. The authors' pipeline ran thus. ImmunoSEQ Data Assistant and ImmunoSEQ Analyzer were used for data analysis, and V, D and J genes were assigned according to IMGT definitions. Clonality, which ranges from 0 to 1, was calculated as one minus the normalized Shannon entropy of productive rearrangement frequencies. Only overrepresented clonotypes making up at least 0.05% of each patient's repertoire were included in the public clonotype analysis. Some 13 age-matched healthy donor repertoires from immuneACCESS served as clonality controls. The immuneACCESS repertoire file appears here via TCRdb, limited to in-frame rearrangements. These files lack a portion of the clones; in checked studies, under half of the deficit traces to unresolved V genes, and the cause of the others is not known. V, J and clone size are those of that table, while D and trimming were read from the DNA. The sample records some 350,000 clones, roughly 71% of which are singletons. About 6.7% of the sample rests with the top ten.

The receptor was isolated from a human donor with chronic lymphocytic leukemia. The sample consisted of PBMCs, taken after 36 months of ibrutinib treatment.

Read as DNA, the sequence is TGTGCCAGCAGTTTGGGGGGTAAGGGACAGCCCCAGCATTTT. Its protein is CASSLGGKGQPQHF. Recombination linked TRBV27 to TRBJ1-5; a tentative D match to TRBD1 spans 5 bases. In the germline V gene (reference sequence), CDR1 corresponds to MNHEY and CDR2 to SMNVEV. The CDR3 contains 14 residues, cysteine and phenylalanine counted. The kept DNA is CDR3 alone, 42 bases in frame from the first base. At the junction V is shortened by 3 bases and J by 7 bases, with 13 bases in between.